The clone carrying this T cell receptor (beta chain) has just a few counts. Original processing notes: Estimates of nucleated cell counts were drawn from the amplification of reference gene primers. Clones were read by immunoSEQ multiplex PCR, and TCRdb kept only the in-frame ones, dropping some. That table supplies the V and J calls and clone size; D and trimming were determined from the DNA. The profile shows around 100,000 clones, about 90% of them singletons. CDR3 length: 15 amino acids. The ends lost 4 bases at V and 5 bases at J; junction bases unmatched: 8. The germline gives CDR1 SNHLY, CDR2 FYNNEI. The entry originates in a study of blood T cell repertoires in COVID-19. In the study overall: Acute and convalescent COVID-19 specimens originated in the United States, Italy and Spain. PBMCs, B-cell-depleted T cells, or T cells were the source of the cDNA or gDNA that made up the material.

This clonotype originated in a man aged 45 to 65 with active COVID-19. The sample consisted of peripheral blood. V gene TRBV2 combines with J gene TRBJ1-1; 9 bases align to TRBD1. In DNA form, the CDR3 reads TGTGCCAGCAGTGCAACCGGGACAGGGTTAACTGAAGCTTTCTTT. As protein: CASSATGTGLTEAFF.